The rows below give T cell receptor beta chains drawn from one sample of a study of cytomegalovirus exposure and HLA in healthy donors. Produced via immunoSEQ multiplex PCR; TCRdb's table is partial and in-frame only. The sample records 150,000 to 200,000 clones, under 75% being singletons. Sequencing was done on a sample of PBMCs. The receptors come from a man aged 40-55 years in good health and CMV-seropositive. Each CDR3 is given with its conserved first and last residue. D genes are given only for firm matches. For some rows the clone size is stated as once, few or many, or as a class when expanded; others skip it.

CDR3aa	CDR3nt	j_gene	d_gene	abundance	v_gene
CASSPRTPEQFF	TGTGCCAGCAGCCCCCGGACTCCTGAACAGTTCTTC	TRBJ2-1	NA	NA	TRBV6-6
CASSEPGGLDQETQYF	TGTGCCAGCAGTGAGCCCGGGGGACTAGACCAAGAGACCCAGTACTTC	TRBJ2-5	TRBD2	NA	TRBV6-1
CAISEKAGRTTEAFF	TGTGCCATCAGTGAAAAGGCAGGAAGAACCACTGAAGCTTTCTTT	TRBJ1-1	NA	NA	TRBV10-3
CASSLDGMDEQFF	TGTGCTAGCAGCTTAGACGGGATGGATGAGCAGTTCTTC	TRBJ2-1	NA	NA	TRBV7-7
CASSSEAKTQYF	TGTGCCAGCTCATCCGAGGCAAAGACCCAGTACTTC	TRBJ2-5	NA	once	TRBV18
CASRLTGGKETQYF	TGTGCCAGTAGACTCACAGGGGGAAAGGAGACCCAGTACTTC	TRBJ2-5	TRBD1	once	TRBV19
CASSLARQGAGNEQFF	TGCGCCAGCAGCTTGGCCAGGCAGGGGGCGGGGAATGAGCAGTTCTTC	TRBJ2-1	TRBD1	NA	TRBV5-1
CASSPPGGGGFDEQYF	TGTGCCAGCAGCCCCCCTGGTGGCGGGGGGTTCGACGAGCAGTACTTC	TRBJ2-7	TRBD2	few	TRBV6-6
CALGGTEAFF	TGTGCCCTCGGGGGCACTGAAGCTTTCTTT	TRBJ1-1	NA	NA	TRBV2
CASSSSRTGDTF	TGTGCCAGCAGCTCTAGCAGGACAGGGGACACCTTC	TRBJ1-2	TRBD1	NA	TRBV5-6
CASSPTSGGAGTQYF	TGTGCCAGTAGCCCAACTAGCGGGGGCGCGGGGACCCAGTACTTC	TRBJ2-5	TRBD2	NA	TRBV19
CASSLGHTGNTIYF	TGTGCCAGCAGCTTGGGACATACAGGAAACACCATATATTTT	TRBJ1-3	NA	NA	TRBV9
CASSFSGNTIYF	TGTGCCAGCAGCTTCAGTGGAAACACCATATATTTT	TRBJ1-3	NA	NA	TRBV11-2
CASSDAGGRAGVYF	TGTGCCAGCAGCGACGCCGGAGGGAGGGCAGGGGTATACTTC	TRBJ2-7	NA	NA	TRBV7-2